The rows below give T cell receptor beta chains drawn from one sample of a study of T cells after posttransplantation cyclophosphamide. The data were produced by immunoSEQ multiplex PCR, yet TCRdb's version contains in-frame clones alone and is incomplete. The repertoire holds 15,000 to 20,000 clones, roughly 80% seen once, with approximately 3% in the top ten. Material: PBMCs, obtained 441 days after allogeneic stem cell transplant with calcineurin inhibitor and methotrexate. These receptors came from a male patient aged 30 to 40 who received an allogeneic stem cell transplant from an unrelated donor, was CMV-positive, and had acute and chronic GVHD. The graft donor may be the source of some T cells. Each CDR3 is given with its conserved first and last residue. The D gene is left open where the match is weak. Only part of the rows carry a size: once, few, many, or a class if the clone is expanded.

j_gene | abundance | d_gene | v_gene | CDR3nt | CDR3aa
TRBJ2-7 | NA | NA | TRBV27 | TGTGCCAGCAGCCCCTTTAAGTCCGCGGGTCAGCAGTACTTC | CASSPFKSAGQQYF
TRBJ1-3 | NA | TRBD1 | TRBV7-2 | TGTGCCAGCAGCTCGACAGGGGCAGGCGGAAACACCATATATTTT | CASSSTGAGGNTIYF
TRBJ1-1 | NA | TRBD1 | TRBV4-3 | TGCGCCAGCAGCCGTATTACAGGGGCGATGAACACTGAAGCTTTCTTT | CASSRITGAMNTEAFF
TRBJ2-3 | NA | NA | TRBV5-5 | TGTGCCAGCAGCTTGTCTCGAGATACGCAGTATTTT | CASSLSRDTQYF
TRBJ2-5 | NA | NA | TRBV9 | TGTGCCAGCAGCGCCGGGGTTTTGAGGGAGGAGACCCAGTACTTC | CASSAGVLREETQYF
TRBJ2-3 | NA | NA | TRBV5-1 | TGCGCCAGCAGCCAGGCCCAGCTCATGATCGATACGCAGTATTTT | CASSQAQLMIDTQYF
TRBJ2-7 | NA | NA | TRBV27 | TGTGCCAGCAGTCTGCGGGGACTTTACTACGAGCAGTACTTC | CASSLRGLYYEQYF
TRBJ2-1 | NA | NA | TRBV9 | TGTGCCAGCACCCGTCTGGCCCCCGACAATGAGCAGTTCTTC | CASTRLAPDNEQFF
TRBJ1-4 | NA | TRBD1 | TRBV29-1 | TGCAGCGTTGTCGGACAGGGGGGGGGAACTAATGAAAAACTGTTTTTT | CSVVGQGGGTNEKLFF
TRBJ2-4 | NA | TRBD2 | TRBV7-2 | TGTGCCAGCAGCTTAATGCCTAGCGGGGGTTTTGGATCCATTCAGTACTTC | CASSLMPSGGFGSIQYF
TRBJ1-1 | NA | NA | TRBV30 | TGTGCCTGGAGCCGCCATACCGCGGACACTGAAGCTTTCTTT | CAWSRHTADTEAFF
TRBJ2-3 | NA | NA | TRBV4-1 | TGCGCCAGCAGCCAAGATGAACGGGTTACGCAGTATTTT | CASSQDERVTQYF
TRBJ2-1 | NA | TRBD2 | TRBV27 | TGTGCCAGCGGGACTAGCGGGGTTTACAATGAGCAGTTCTTC | CASGTSGVYNEQFF
TRBJ2-7 | NA | NA | TRBV29-1 | TGCAGCGTGAGGACAGTCGAGGTTAGGGCCGAGCAGTACTTC | CSVRTVEVRAEQYF
TRBJ1-2 | NA | TRBD1 | TRBV6-5 | TGTGCCAGCAGCTCCGGGACAGGGAGAAAAGGCTACACCTTC | CASSSGTGRKGYTF
TRBJ2-5 | NA | NA | TRBV28 | TGTGCCAGTACAGTGGAAGAGACCCAGTACTTC | CASTVEETQYF
TRBJ1-2 | NA | NA | TRBV5-1 | TGCGCCAGCAGCGCCGGAGGGATAGCGGATGGCTACACCTTC | CASSAGGIADGYTF
TRBJ1-2 | NA | NA | TRBV27 | TGTGCCAGCAGTTTATGGTCAGGCCGGCCGGGCTACACCTTC | CASSLWSGRPGYTF
TRBJ2-7 | once | TRBD2 | TRBV7-8 | TGTGCCAGCAGCTTAGTAGGGACTAGCCTTTCCGAGCAGTACTTC | CASSLVGTSLSEQYF
TRBJ2-1 | NA | TRBD1 | TRBV9 | TGTGCCAGCAGCGTAGGGACAGGGGGTTGGAATGAGCAGTTCTTC | CASSVGTGGWNEQFF
TRBJ2-7 | NA | TRBD2 | TRBV5-4 | TGTGCCAGCAGCCCACCCCTAGCGGGAGGCCGATCCTACGAGCCGTACTTC | CASSPPLAGGRSYEPYF
TRBJ1-2 | NA | NA | TRBV6-5 | TGTGCCAGCACCCTAGGGGGTTTCTATGGCTACACCTTC | CASTLGGFYGYTF
TRBJ2-7 | NA | NA | TRBV19 | TGTGCCAGTAGTATAGTGGGAGGTGTCGAGCAGTACTTC | CASSIVGGVEQYF
TRBJ1-3 | NA | NA | TRBV9 | TGTGCCAGCAGCGTAGGAGGTGGAAACACCATATATTTT | CASSVGGGNTIYF
TRBJ2-7 | NA | NA | TRBV7-6 | TGTGCCAGCAGCTTAGGGGGGGCTAGCGGATCTCCCTACGAGCAGTACTTC | CASSLGGASGSPYEQYF
TRBJ2-7 | NA | TRBD2 | TRBV5-1 | TGCGCCAGCAGCTTCACTAGCGGGGGGGCCTGGGTGGAGAGCTCCTACGAGCAGTACTTC | CASSFTSGGAWVESSYEQYF
TRBJ2-5 | once | NA | TRBV7-9 | TGTGCCAGCACCGCTCGAGAGGGTGGTTATCGAGAGACCCAGTACTTC | CASTAREGGYRETQYF
TRBJ1-6 | NA | TRBD1 | TRBV7-3 | TGTGCCAGCAGCCTTACAGGGGTGGGGAATTCACCCCTCCACTTT | CASSLTGVGNSPLHF
TRBJ1-2 | NA | TRBD1 | TRBV7-2 | TGTGCCAGCAGCCCGATAGGGACAGGGGCGACCGTTTATGGCTACACCTTC | CASSPIGTGATVYGYTF
TRBJ2-1 | NA | TRBD2 | TRBV14 | TGTGCCAGCAGCCTAGCGGGCGGAACTATTTCTGAGCAGTTCTTC | CASSLAGGTISEQFF
TRBJ2-5 | once | NA | TRBV5-6 | TGTGCCAGCAGCATAATCCTCGAGGGGGAGAGGGAGACCCAGTACTTC | CASSIILEGERETQYF
TRBJ2-3 | NA | NA | TRBV15 | TGTGCCACCAGCAGAGAACCCTACGGAGACGGAGTAGATACGCAGTATTTT | CATSREPYGDGVDTQYF
TRBJ1-3 | NA | NA | TRBV6-6 | TGTGCCAGCAGGTCGACAGGAACTGGAAACACCATATATTTT | CASRSTGTGNTIYF
TRBJ1-1 | NA | NA | TRBV10-3 | TGTGCCATCAGTGACTTAGGAGGGGCTAACACTGAAGCTTTCTTT | CAISDLGGANTEAFF
TRBJ1-1 | NA | TRBD1 | TRBV6-1 | TGTGCCAGCAGTTGGAGACAGGGGGGTAACACTGAAGCTTTCTTT | CASSWRQGGNTEAFF
TRBJ1-5 | NA | NA | TRBV5-1 | TGCGCCAGCAGCTTGGAGGGGTCGGGCAATCAGCCCCAGCATTTT | CASSLEGSGNQPQHF
TRBJ2-7 | NA | NA | TRBV6-5 | TGTGCCAGCAGCCAAGACAGGGAGCAGTACTTC | CASSQDREQYF
TRBJ2-7 | NA | TRBD2 | TRBV5-1 | TGCGCCAGCAGCTCTGGGACTAGCGGTCTCTCCTACGAGCAGTACTTC | CASSSGTSGLSYEQYF
TRBJ1-1 | once | TRBD1 | TRBV6-1 | TGTGCCAGCAGTCACAACAGGGGGTTCGGCACTGAAGCTTTCTTT | CASSHNRGFGTEAFF
TRBJ2-7 | NA | TRBD1 | TRBV7-9 | TGTGCCAGCAGCTTCGACAGGGCTAGCGAGCAGTACTTC | CASSFDRASEQYF
TRBJ2-2 | NA | TRBD2 | TRBV19 | TGTGCCAGTAGTACGAACGACCCGGGACTAGCGGGAGTACGCGCCGGGGAGCTGTTTTTT | CASSTNDPGLAGVRAGELFF
TRBJ2-1 | NA | NA | TRBV4-1 | TGCGCCAGCAGCCCGTCGGACAGCACCTACAATGAGCAGTTCTTC | CASSPSDSTYNEQFF
TRBJ2-1 | NA | NA | TRBV6-5 | TGTGCCAGCAGTTCGCTAATGAGTTACAATGAGCAGTTCTTC | CASSSLMSYNEQFF
TRBJ2-5 | NA | NA | TRBV13 | TGTGCCAGCAGCTTGGGTGGCGGGGTCACAATCCAAGAGACCCAGTACTTC | CASSLGGGVTIQETQYF
TRBJ1-1 | few | NA | TRBV21-1 | TGTGCCAGCAGCGCGGGACAGGGGGTCATTTATACTGAAGCTTTCTTT | CASSAGQGVIYTEAFF
TRBJ1-2 | once | TRBD1 | TRBV19 | TGTGCCAGTCAGGGGGTTGAGGGAAGACGGTATGGCTACACCTTC | CASQGVEGRRYGYTF
TRBJ1-4 | NA | TRBD1 | TRBV4-2 | TGTGCCAGCAGCCAAGGTCTGGCAGGGGGTCGGGCGGATGAAAAACTGTTTTTT | CASSQGLAGGRADEKLFF
TRBJ2-5 | NA | NA | TRBV7-2 | TGTGCCAGCAGCTTAGGTTCGAGGAGGGGGACAGCCCAAGAGACCCAGTACTTC | CASSLGSRRGTAQETQYF
TRBJ1-5 | NA | NA | TRBV4-3 | TGCGCCAGCAGCCTCGGACAGTACAATCAGCCCCAGCATTTT | CASSLGQYNQPQHF
TRBJ1-1 | NA | TRBD1 | TRBV28 | TGTGCCAGCAGTTTATCGGGACAGGGTAACACTGAAGCTTTCTTT | CASSLSGQGNTEAFF
TRBJ1-1 | few | NA | TRBV6-5 | TGTGCCAGCAGTCTCAGTGGCACTGAAGCTTTCTTT | CASSLSGTEAFF
TRBJ1-2 | few | NA | TRBV7-9 | TGTGCCAGCAGCGCGGGTTTAGCCCATGGCTACACCTTC | CASSAGLAHGYTF
TRBJ2-7 | once | NA | TRBV6-5 | TGTGCCAGCAGTTACCGGACAGTGGGTCACGAGCAGTACTTC | CASSYRTVGHEQYF